This T cell receptor (beta chain) appears in the sequencing data of a study of cytomegalovirus exposure and HLA in healthy donors. Study-wide background: Early release data held some 80 million unique TCRs from HLA-typed donors.

The CDR3 runs to 14 residues. V lost 4 bases, J lost 0 bases, and 6 bases lay in between. Per germline, CDR1 LNHDA and CDR2 SQIVND (reference sequence). To note about this clone: Its target is unknown. The same CDR3 also results from other DNA sequences found in this sample.

Study observations and caveats: One later analysis reportedly identified an Asian-associated ancestry cluster that showed fewer N-insertions than the roughly 700-donor mean. In a later analysis, compared with equally common non-associated chains, HLA-associated beta chains were more expanded. An analysis done earlier found most TCR beta V segments productive about 87% or about 30% of the time.

Researchers ran the PCR with 60 Vbeta and 13 Jbeta primers. This table comes from immunoSEQ multiplex PCR, and its TCRdb copy is limited to in-frame clones, with some not included. Of tens of thousands of clones in the sample, roughly 80% were seen once. The sequenced sample consisted of PBMCs. The chain uses TRBV19 and TRBJ2-2; D is uncertain. The origin of this receptor is a man aged 40-55 years in good health and CMV-seronegative. In DNA form, the CDR3 reads TGTGCCAGTAGTACCGACTCGAACACCGGGGAGCTGTTTTTT. Its protein product is CASSTDSNTGELFF. Supplemented by reference TRBV19 and TRBJ2-2, the full variable domain reads DGGITQSPKYLFRKEGQNVTLSCEQNLNHDAMYWYRQDPGQGLRLIYYSQIVNDFQKGDIAEGYSVSREKKESFPLTVTSAQKNPTAFYLCASSTDSNTGELFFGEGSRLTVL.